Shown below are 2 T cell receptor beta chains from a single sample sequenced in a study of T-cell reconstitution after alpha-beta-depleted transplantation in children. The authors prepared the TCRbeta library with unique molecular identifiers. TCRdb called the PCR reads again in MiXCR, with one record for every CDR3 protein. This sample has roughly 790,000 distinct CDR3 sequences, with roughly 16% found just once. Sequencing was performed on PBMCs, mostly from graft donor cells, taken 360 days after TCRalphabeta/CD19-depleted stem cell transplant. All receptors derive from a male patient between 5 and 17 years old who had a stem cell transplant for acute lymphoblastic leukemia, so the T cells may come from the graft donor.

This clonotype has more than one count but fewer than ten. This chain uses TRBV12-3 or TRBV12-4 with TRBJ2-7; perhaps D is TRBD1 or TRBD2 (5 bases each). V lost 1 base and J lost 7, with 17 bases in between. This CDR3 comprises 15 residues. CDR3 nucleotide sequence: TGTGCCAGCAGTTTAGTAGGGGACGGTGACTTTGAGCAGTACTTC. Protein product: CASSLVGDGDFEQYF.

The DNA for the CDR3 is TGTGCCAGCAGTTACGAGGGGGGACCCTACAATGAGCAGTTCTTC. This translates into CASSYEGGPYNEQFF. This chain joins TRBV6-5 and TRBJ2-1; D may match TRBD1 or TRBD2 (6 bases each). Trimming pared 2 bases from V and 2 bases from J, leaving 10 bases between. CDR1 is MNHEY and CDR2 is SVGAGI in the germline V gene. The CDR3 covers 15 residues.